This entry lists 8 T cell receptor beta chains sequenced from one sample in a study of T-cell reconstitution after alpha-beta-depleted transplantation in children (TCRdb year 2016). This specimen's treatment or condition label, per the study, means: allogeneic hematopoietic cell transplantation with graft depleted of TCRalphabeta T cells and CD19 B cells. Library method: PCR. Sequencing took place on an Illumina HiSeq 2500. TCR library preparation used molecular barcoding, with unique molecular identifiers applied to normalize quantification of the TCRbeta repertoire. The public reads were reanalyzed by TCRdb: fastp trimming at Q25, MiXCR alignment, in-frame beta chains only. For every CDR3 protein sequence, its rows merge into one entry that carries the most common genes and DNA. Within this sample are 700,000 to 950,000 distinct CDR3 sequences, with roughly 15% of them counted one time only. About 5% of the sample comes from the top ten.

Sample: PBMCs, mostly from graft donor cells, taken 360 days after TCRalphabeta/CD19-depleted stem cell transplant. The receptor source for this set is a male patient between 5 and 17 years old who had a stem cell transplant for acute lymphoblastic leukemia, so the T cells may come from the graft donor.

The V and J genes are TRBV11-1 and TRBJ2-1, with 15 bases matching TRBD2. The CDR3 is 21 amino acids. The V segment lost 3 bases and the J segment 12 bases; nucleotides outside the gene matches: 24. Germline CDR1 SGHAT, CDR2 FQDESV (reference sequence). CDR3 DNA: TGTGCCAGCAGCTTGGGACCCGGGACAGGAGTAACAGGGACTAGCGGGAGGAGGCAGTTCTTC. Protein sequence: CASSLGPGTGVTGTSGRRQFF.

This clonotype has more than one count but fewer than ten. The rearrangement links TRBV12-3 or TRBV12-4 to TRBJ1-1; possibly TRBD1 for D (6 bases). Trimming left V 5 bases short and J 7 bases short, with 11 bases between. This CDR3 is built from 12 residues. The DNA of the CDR3 is TGTGCCAGCAGTCCCGGGACAATTGAAGCTTTCTTT. Its protein is CASSPGTIEAFF.

This clonotype was recorded a few times. The chain has TRBV20-1 and TRBJ2-7, with D perhaps matching TRBD1 or TRBD2 (5 bases each). CDR1 is DFQATT, CDR2 SNEGSKA, per germline (reference sequence). V was cut by 1 base and J by 0 bases, with 16 bases left in between. The CDR3 extends over 16 amino acids. The CDR3 DNA reads TGCAGTGCTAGAGTCTTTATGAGGGGTAGCTCCTACGAGCAGTACTTC. Its protein is CSARVFMRGSSYEQYF.

This rearrangement joins TRBV30 to TRBJ2-1; TRBD2 aligns across 7 bases. Germline trimming cut 3 bases from V and 1 base from J; bases unmatched to any gene: 9. Germline V gene lookup returns CDR1 GTSNPN and CDR2 SVGIG (reference sequence). The CDR3 totals 16 residues. This chain's CDR3 is CAWRAWGGRSYNEQFF. The CDR3 DNA reads TGTGCCTGGAGAGCGTGGGGAGGGAGGTCCTACAATGAGCAGTTCTTC.

This clonotype was found a few times. The CDR3 nucleotides are TGTGCCAGCAGCCAAGCAGTTTTCCACGAGCAGTACTTC. Translation gives CASSQAVFHEQYF. The rearrangement joins TRBV14 to TRBJ2-7; D remains unclear. Germline assignment: CDR1 SGHDN and CDR2 FVKESK. This CDR3 comprises 13 residues. Trimming pared 1 base from V and 5 bases from J, leaving 9 bases between. Together with reference TRBV14 and TRBJ2-7, the CDR3 gives the full variable domain: EAGVTQFPSHSVIEKGQTVTLRCDPISGHDNLYWYRRVMGKEIKFLLHFVKESKQDESGMPNNRFLAERTGGTYSTLKVQPAELEDSGVYFCASSQAVFHEQYFGPGTRLTVT.

This clonotype was recorded a few times. The rearrangement joins TRBV20-1 to TRBJ2-7; tentatively, D is TRBD1 (5 bases). V was shortened by 3 bases and J by 2 bases, with 11 bases between the two germline ends. In germline, CDR1 is DFQATT, CDR2 SNEGSKA (reference sequence). The CDR3 loop spans 13 amino acids. The CDR3 loop reads CSARSAGTYEQYF. CDR3 coding DNA: TGCAGTGCTAGGAGTGCAGGGACCTACGAGCAGTACTTC.

The chain joins TRBV5-5 to TRBJ1-2; 9 bases match TRBD1. Germline trimming cut 4 bases from V and 4 bases from J; bases unmatched to any gene: 8. The CDR3 runs to 15 residues. The germline CDR1 and CDR2 sequences are SGHKS and YYEKEE (reference sequence). This CDR3 reads CASSTPGQGVYGYTF. For the CDR3, the DNA is TGTGCCAGCAGCACCCCGGGACAGGGTGTCTATGGCTACACCTTC.

This clonotype occurred a few times. The chain recombines TRBV20-1 with TRBJ2-1, with a tentative D call TRBD2 (6 bases). The CDR3 covers 14 residues. Trimming took off 0 bases at V and 10 bases at J, with 16 bases between the two ends. Germline V gene sequence: CDR1 DFQATT, CDR2 SNEGSKA (reference sequence). CDR3 sequence (DNA): TGCAGTGCTAGAGATTGGAAGGGACTCGGAGAGCAGTTCTTC. It is translated as CSARDWKGLGEQFF.